The entry below describes one TCR beta chain. The antigen is undetermined. These data come from a study of T cells after yellow fever vaccination. Study conclusions and caveats: Few clonotypes appeared in both CD4 and CD8 compartments. After the booster, 96% of CD4 and 75% to 90% of CD8 primary-response clones were re-detected.

Synthesis of TCR cDNA relied on 5'RACE template switching, which attached a universal primer site and UMIs. One entry per CDR3 protein results from TCRdb running MiXCR on the 5' RACE reads. In the table there are 60,000 to 85,000 distinct CDR3 sequences, approximately 7% of which are singletons. The germline CDR1 and CDR2 sequences are DFQATT and SNEGSKA (reference sequence). The CDR3 is 15 amino acids. The V gene lost 0 bases and the J gene lost 3 bases, with 12 bases spanning the gap. V is TRBV20-1 and J is TRBJ2-1; D is perhaps TRBD1 (5 bases). Sequenced here: CD8+ T cells sorted from PBMCs, sampled roughly 45 days after the first yellow fever vaccination. This TCR was recovered from a man between 18 and 35 years old who received the YFV17D yellow fever vaccine. The CDR3: CSARDWEQDYNEQFF. Here the CDR3 DNA reads TGCAGTGCTAGAGATTGGGAACAGGACTACAATGAGCAGTTCTTC.